The 25 T cell receptor beta chains below were found in one sample sequenced in a study of T cells in Graves' hyperthyroidism and ophthalmopathy. Amplified TCR beta CDR3 regions derived from RNA transcripts. The TCR CDR3 first-round RT-PCR relied on the HTBI primer set. TCRdb independently ran MiXCR on the multiplex PCR reads; one entry per CDR3 protein. Of 450,000 to 650,000 distinct CDR3 sequences in the sample, 14% are singletons; the top ten hold less than 9%. The sample taken for sequencing was blood. Source of these receptors: a young woman with Graves' ophthalmopathy.

This clonotype was seen more than once but under ten times. The gene calls are TRBV25-1 and TRBJ2-7; 13 nucleotides line up with TRBD2. V shed 4 bases and J 4 bases; nucleotides not matched to a gene: 7. CDR1 is MGHDK and CDR2 is SYGVNS in the germline V gene. CDR3 length equals 16 residues. CDR3 amino acids: CASSVQGTSGIYEQYF. CDR3 DNA: TGTGCCAGCAGTGTACAGGGGACTAGCGGGATTTACGAGCAGTACTTC.

This clonotype was found many times. This chain connects TRBV18 to TRBJ1-2; D not certain. Germline V CDR1 and CDR2: KGHSH, LQKENI. V lost 3 bases to trimming and J lost 4 bases, with 9 bases between them. The CDR3 spans 13 residues. The CDR3 loop is CASSPRSSYGYTF. The CDR3 DNA reads as TGTGCCAGCTCACCTAGGAGTTCCTATGGCTACACCTTC. Drawing the rest from reference TRBV18 and TRBJ1-2, the complete variable domain is NAGVMQNPRHLVRRRGQEARLRCSPMKGHSHVYWYRQLPEEGLKFMVYLQKENIIDESGMPKERFSAEFPKEGPSILRIQQVVRGDSAAYFCASSPRSSYGYTFGSGTRLTVV.

This clonotype was seen a few times. This sequence joins TRBV6-4 and TRBJ1-5; maybe TRBD1 (6 bases). V shed 10 bases and J shed 3 bases, with 16 bases lying between them. The germline CDR1 and CDR2 sequences are MRHNA and SNTAGT. CDR3 size: 14 residues. DNA for the CDR3: TGTGCCACCAAATTGGACAGCTACAATCAGCCCCAGCATTTT. Its protein is CATKLDSYNQPQHF.

This clonotype appeared many times. V and J are TRBV7-2 and TRBJ2-3; TRBD2 is a possible D gene (6 bases). Germline V gives CDR1 SGHTA, CDR2 FQGNSA. Deletions cut 7 bases from V and 6 bases from J, with 17 bases between. The CDR3 contains 14 residues. CDR3 sequence reads: CASTGDFGMDTQYF. CDR3 DNA sequence: TGTGCCAGCACTGGGGACTTCGGGATGGATACGCAGTATTTT.

This chain uses TRBV28 with TRBJ1-2, with a tentative D call TRBD1 (5 bases). V was pared by 5 bases and J by 5 bases, with 12 bases between. The CDR3 runs to 13 residues. CDR1 is MDHEN, CDR2 SYDVKM, per germline. This CDR3 reads CASSIQVYYGYTF. The DNA of the CDR3 is TGTGCCAGCAGTATACAGGTTTATTATGGCTACACCTTC.

The chain is built from TRBV10-3 and TRBJ2-6; D may be TRBD1 or TRBD2 (5 bases each). The germline CDR1 and CDR2 sequences are ENHRY and SYGVKD. Between the trimmed V and J ends, which lost 6 bases and 4 bases, there was a span of 13 bases. This CDR3 region has 15 residues. The CDR3 reads CAIRLAPGGANVLTF. The CDR3, as DNA: TGTGCCATCAGGCTAGCCCCAGGGGGGGCCAACGTCCTGACTTTC.

This clonotype was seen ten or more times. V usage is TRBV7-2 and J usage is TRBJ1-4, with 8 bases that match TRBD1. V lost 7 bases, J lost 8 bases, and 12 bases stayed unmatched. The length of the CDR3 is 15 residues. Germline assignment: CDR1 SGHTA and CDR2 FQGNSA. CDR3 loop: CASTASGQGAEKLFF. The CDR3 DNA follows: TGTGCCAGCACCGCGTCGGGCCAGGGGGCGGAAAAACTGTTTTTT.

This clonotype was detected a few times. The chain combines TRBV27 with TRBJ1-2, with D unclear. The CDR3 has 13 residues. V was clipped by 6 bases and J by 5 bases, with 13 bases between them. Germline assignment: CDR1 MNHEY and CDR2 SMNVEV (reference sequence). The CDR3 sequence: CASSLGSKYGYTF. CDR3 nucleotide sequence: TGTGCCAGCAGCTTAGGATCGAAGTATGGCTACACCTTC.

The V and J genes are TRBV19 and TRBJ2-6; D gene uncertain. Germline assignment: CDR1 LNHDA and CDR2 SQIVND (reference sequence). The ends were cut back, 4 bases at V and 0 bases at J, with 4 bases in the middle. The CDR3 contains 14 residues. CDR3 amino acids: CASSKISGANVLTF. CDR3 coding DNA: TGTGCCAGTAGTAAGATCTCTGGGGCCAACGTCCTGACTTTC.

Many counts were recorded for this clonotype. This chain links TRBV12-3 or TRBV12-4 with TRBJ2-2, with D hard to call. V lost 3 bases and J lost 0, with 11 bases in between. The CDR3 contains 16 residues. Here the CDR3 reads CASSLGQTSNTGELFF. Written as DNA, the CDR3 is TGTGCCAGCAGTTTGGGCCAAACTTCGAACACCGGGGAGCTGTTTTTT.

The chain employs TRBV11-2 and TRBJ2-7, with 10 bases aligning to TRBD1. Germline values: CDR1 SGHAT, CDR2 FQNNGV. Trimming removed 3 bases from V and 0 bases from J; junction bases left unmatched: 8. This CDR3 has 17 amino acids. CDR3: CASSFGTGDRGSYEQYF. The DNA of the CDR3 is TGTGCCAGCAGCTTTGGGACAGGGGACAGGGGCTCCTACGAGCAGTACTTC.

The chain has TRBV20-1 and TRBJ2-3; 8 nucleotides agree with TRBD2. The germline V gene encodes CDR1 DFQATT and CDR2 SNEGSKA (reference sequence). The CDR3 is 13 residues long. J was trimmed by 2 bases and V by 6 bases; bases with no gene match: 4. CDR3 in amino acids: CSARRGDTDTQYF. As DNA, the CDR3 is TGCAGTGCCAGGCGGGGGGACACAGATACGCAGTATTTT.

Only a few counts were recorded for this clonotype. This sequence joins TRBV25-1 and TRBJ1-1; D gene uncertain. Germline V gene lookup returns CDR1 MGHDK and CDR2 SYGVNS. The CDR3 spans 16 residues. Trimming removed 1 base from V and 1 base from J, with 13 bases in between. In nucleotides, the CDR3 is TGTGCCAGCAGTGAATCGGGTGGACTTACGAACACTGAAGCTTTCTTT. Protein product: CASSESGGLTNTEAFF.

This clonotype was detected many times. V gene TRBV3-1 combines with J gene TRBJ2-7; a possible D gene is TRBD1 (6 bases). Germline V gene sequence: CDR1 LGHDT, CDR2 YNNKEL (reference sequence). This CDR3 comprises 14 residues. Trimming pared 1 base from V and 3 bases from J, leaving 10 bases between. In nucleotides, the CDR3 is TGTGCCAGCAGCCAAGGAACAGGGTACTACGAGCAGTACTTC. Amino acid sequence: CASSQGTGYYEQYF.

Note on this clonotype: With a far larger clone one base away, a read error is the likely cause. The V gene is TRBV28, the J gene TRBJ2-1; 10 nucleotides line up with TRBD2. The CDR3 is made up of 15 amino acids. Germline V lookup: CDR1 MDHEN, CDR2 SYDVKM. The CDR3 here is CASSPSGSSYSEQFF. For the CDR3, the DNA is TGTGCCAGCAGCCCTAGCGGGAGCTCCTACAGTGAGCAGTTCTTC.

Ten or more counts support this clonotype. The chain is built from TRBV7-3 and TRBJ1-1, with D uncertain. The CDR3 spans 16 residues. The V and J ends lost 1 base and 4 bases respectively, with 16 bases between them. Germline V gives CDR1 SGHTA, CDR2 FQGTGA. The CDR3 sequence is CASSLIPDTAVTEAFF. The CDR3 DNA reads TGTGCCAGCAGCTTAATTCCGGATACCGCCGTCACTGAAGCTTTCTTT.

The table lists this clonotype with many counts. The chain combines TRBV3-1 with TRBJ1-5; D gene unclear. V was shortened by 0 bases and J by 0 bases, with 18 bases between the two germline ends. This CDR3 is built from 19 residues. The germline V gene has CDR1 LGHDT and CDR2 YNNKEL (reference sequence). The CDR3 DNA is TGTGCCAGCAGCCAAGATCCGGCAGATCCCCCTTATAGCAATCAGCCCCAGCATTTT. It specifies CASSQDPADPPYSNQPQHF. The full variable domain, rest sourced from reference TRBV3-1 and TRBJ1-5, is DTAVSQTPKYLVTQMGNDKSIKCEQNLGHDTMYWYKQDSKKFLKIMFSYNNKELIINETVPNRFSPKSPDKAHLNLHINSLELGDSAVYFCASSQDPADPPYSNQPQHFGDGTRLSIL.

In this sample, this clonotype turned up many times. The chain links TRBV11-2 to TRBJ2-3, with 8 bases lining up with TRBD1. Trimming removed 6 bases from V and 1 base from J; junction bases left unmatched: 12. The CDR3 extends over 17 amino acids. The V gene's germline CDR1 is SGHAT and CDR2 FQNNGV. Written as DNA, the CDR3 is TGTGCCAGCAGATCCCCTTTCAGGGGGCGCGGCACAGATACGCAGTATTTT. Residues: CASRSPFRGRGTDTQYF.

There are many counts of this clonotype. The chain has TRBV5-5 and TRBJ2-5; D is ambiguous. Germline V CDR1 and CDR2: SGHKS, YYEKEE (reference sequence). The germline V and J ends were trimmed by 0 bases and 2 bases, with 8 bases remaining between them. This CDR3 comprises 14 residues. CDR3 DNA: TGTGCCAGCAGCTTGGCGGTCGTGCAAGAGACCCAGTACTTC. Translation gives CASSLAVVQETQYF.

This rearrangement joins TRBV5-4 to TRBJ2-3; D gene uncertain. The CDR3 totals 14 residues. Germline lookup yields CDR1 SGHNT and CDR2 YYREEE (reference sequence). Trimming took off 1 base at V and 5 bases at J, with 11 bases between the two ends. The CDR3 here is CASSLSYALDTQYF. CDR3 DNA sequence: TGTGCCAGCAGCTTGTCCTATGCCCTAGATACGCAGTATTTT.

The V and J genes are TRBV2 and TRBJ2-3, with D possibly being TRBD2 (5 bases). In germline, CDR1 is SNHLY, CDR2 FYNNEI. This CDR3 spans 14 amino acids. V gave up 7 bases and J gave up 0 bases, with 11 bases separating them. CDR3 residues: CASTSSSSTDTQYF. CDR3 DNA sequence: TGTGCCAGCACGTCTAGCAGTAGCACAGATACGCAGTATTTT.

J is TRBJ2-2 and V is TRBV7-9; a weak D match, TRBD1 (6 bases). V was trimmed by 3 bases and J by 1 base, leaving 30 bases between them. The length of the CDR3 is 22 residues. CDR1 and CDR2 (germline): SEHNR, FQNEAQ (reference sequence). The CDR3 loop is CASSFYTPSGWGPTRNTGELFF. The CDR3, as DNA: TGTGCCAGCAGCTTTTATACCCCCAGTGGTTGGGGGCCTACCCGGAACACCGGGGAGCTGTTTTTT.

This clonotype was detected ten times or more. V is TRBV27 and J is TRBJ2-1; D perhaps matches TRBD1 (6 bases). The CDR3 totals 13 residues. Germline V lookup: CDR1 MNHEY, CDR2 SMNVEV (reference sequence). Trimming took off 9 bases at V and 0 bases at J, with 9 bases between the two ends. CDR3 bases: TGTGCCAGTGGACAGAGCTCCTACAATGAGCAGTTCTTC. Its translation: CASGQSSYNEQFF.

In its sample, this clonotype was seen a few times. The chain has TRBV11-3 and TRBJ2-1; TRBD2 matches at 7 bases. J gave up 5 bases and V 3 bases, and 13 bases lay outside the gene matches. CDR3 size: 17 residues. Germline V CDR1 and CDR2: SGHNT, YENEEA. CDR3 residues: CASSFEMGGNPHNEQFF. CDR3 bases: TGTGCCAGCAGCTTCGAGATGGGGGGGAATCCACACAATGAGCAGTTCTTC.

The V call is TRBV7-9, the J call TRBJ1-2; TRBD1 aligns across 12 bases. The CDR3 is 18 residues long. The ends lost 7 bases at V and 5 bases at J; junction bases unmatched: 17. The germline gives CDR1 SEHNR, CDR2 FQNEAQ (reference sequence). The CDR3 sequence: CASTNFSGTGGARYGYTF. The CDR3 region has the DNA TGTGCCAGCACCAACTTCTCCGGGACAGGGGGCGCCAGGTATGGCTACACCTTC.